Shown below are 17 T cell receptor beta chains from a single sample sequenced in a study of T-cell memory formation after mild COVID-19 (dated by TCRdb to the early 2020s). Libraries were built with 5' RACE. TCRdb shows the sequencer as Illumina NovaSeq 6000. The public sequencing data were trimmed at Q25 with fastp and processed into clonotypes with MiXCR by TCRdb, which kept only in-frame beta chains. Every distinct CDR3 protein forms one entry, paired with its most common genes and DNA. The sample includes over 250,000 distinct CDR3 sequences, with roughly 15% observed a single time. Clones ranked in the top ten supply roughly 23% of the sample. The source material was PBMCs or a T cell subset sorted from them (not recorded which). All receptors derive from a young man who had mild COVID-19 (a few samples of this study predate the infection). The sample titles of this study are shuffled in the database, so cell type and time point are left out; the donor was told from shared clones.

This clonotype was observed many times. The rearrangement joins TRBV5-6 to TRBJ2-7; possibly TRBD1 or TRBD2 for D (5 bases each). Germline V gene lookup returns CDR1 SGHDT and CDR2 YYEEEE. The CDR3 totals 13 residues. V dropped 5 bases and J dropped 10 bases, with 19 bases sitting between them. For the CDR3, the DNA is TGTGCCAGCAGTATCGGGACCCAGGACGGACAGTACGTC. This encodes CASSIGTQDGQYV.

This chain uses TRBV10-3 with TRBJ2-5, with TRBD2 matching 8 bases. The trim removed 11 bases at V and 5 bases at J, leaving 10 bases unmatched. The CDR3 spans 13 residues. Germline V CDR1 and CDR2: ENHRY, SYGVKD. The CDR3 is CAYQRGLGETQYF. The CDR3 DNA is TGTGCCTACCAGCGGGGGTTGGGGGAGACCCAGTACTTC.

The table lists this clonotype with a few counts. CDR3: CASSLAIGLGGYGYTF. CDR3 bases: TGTGCCAGCAGCTTAGCGATAGGTCTCGGCGGGTATGGCTACACCTTC. The chain uses TRBV7-8 and TRBJ1-2; unclear D gene. The CDR3 is 16 amino acids. V was trimmed by 0 bases and J by 5 bases, leaving 16 bases between them. Germline V gene lookup returns CDR1 SGHVS and CDR2 FQNEAQ.

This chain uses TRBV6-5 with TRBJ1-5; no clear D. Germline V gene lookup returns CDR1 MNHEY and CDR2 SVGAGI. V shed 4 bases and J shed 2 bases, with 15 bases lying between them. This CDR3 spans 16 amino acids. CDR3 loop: CASSSGRQRGNQPQHF. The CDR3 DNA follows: TGTGCCAGCAGTTCCGGACGGCAGCGTGGCAATCAGCCCCAGCATTTT.

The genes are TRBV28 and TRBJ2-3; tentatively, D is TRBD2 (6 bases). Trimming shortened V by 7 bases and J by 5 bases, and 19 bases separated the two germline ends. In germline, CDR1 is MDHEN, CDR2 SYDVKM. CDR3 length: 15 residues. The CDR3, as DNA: TGTGCCAGCACCGTCTTTGCGGGGAGAGGAGATACGCAGTATTTT. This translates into CASTVFAGRGDTQYF. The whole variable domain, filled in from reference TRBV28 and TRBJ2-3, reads DVKVTQSSRYLVKRTGEKVFLECVQDMDHENMFWYRQDPGLGLRLIYFSYDVKMKEKGDIPEGYSVSREKKERFSLILESASTNQTSMYLCASTVFAGRGDTQYFGPGTRLTVL.

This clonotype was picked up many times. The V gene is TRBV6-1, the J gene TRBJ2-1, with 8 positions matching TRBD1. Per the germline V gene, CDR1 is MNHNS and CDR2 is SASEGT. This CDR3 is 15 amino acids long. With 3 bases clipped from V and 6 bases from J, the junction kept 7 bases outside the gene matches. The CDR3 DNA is TGTGCCAGCAGTGAGGTACGGACAGGGATCAATGAGCAGTTCTTC. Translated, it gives CASSEVRTGINEQFF.

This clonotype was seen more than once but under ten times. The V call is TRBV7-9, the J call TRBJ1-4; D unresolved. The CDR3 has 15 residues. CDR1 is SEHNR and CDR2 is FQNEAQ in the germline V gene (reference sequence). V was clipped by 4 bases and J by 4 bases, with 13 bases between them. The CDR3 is CASSSNGRDNEKLFF. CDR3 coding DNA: TGTGCCAGCAGCTCCAACGGACGGGATAATGAAAAACTGTTTTTT.

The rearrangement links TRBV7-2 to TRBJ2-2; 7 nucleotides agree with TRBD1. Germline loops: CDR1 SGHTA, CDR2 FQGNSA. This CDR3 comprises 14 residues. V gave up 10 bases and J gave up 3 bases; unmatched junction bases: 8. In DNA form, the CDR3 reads TGTGCCACCAAGACAGGGTATTACACCGGGGAGCTGTTTTTT. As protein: CATKTGYYTGELFF.

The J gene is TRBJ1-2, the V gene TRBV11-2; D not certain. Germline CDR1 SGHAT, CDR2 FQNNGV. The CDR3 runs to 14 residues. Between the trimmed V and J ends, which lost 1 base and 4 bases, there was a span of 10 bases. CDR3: CASSLVGPGYGYTF. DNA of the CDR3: TGTGCCAGCAGCTTAGTCGGTCCAGGCTATGGCTACACCTTC.

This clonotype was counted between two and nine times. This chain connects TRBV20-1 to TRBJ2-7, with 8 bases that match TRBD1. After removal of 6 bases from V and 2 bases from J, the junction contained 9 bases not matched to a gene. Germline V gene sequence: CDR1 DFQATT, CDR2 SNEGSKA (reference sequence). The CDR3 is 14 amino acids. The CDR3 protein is CSAPDRENPYEQYF. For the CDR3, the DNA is TGCAGTGCCCCGGACAGGGAAAACCCCTACGAGCAGTACTTC.

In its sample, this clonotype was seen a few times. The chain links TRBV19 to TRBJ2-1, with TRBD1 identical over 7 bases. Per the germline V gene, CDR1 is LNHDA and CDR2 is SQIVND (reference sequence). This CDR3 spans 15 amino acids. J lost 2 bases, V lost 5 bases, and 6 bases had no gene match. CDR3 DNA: TGTGCCAGTAGTCCCCGGGACAGCCCCTACAATGAGCAGTTCTTC. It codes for CASSPRDSPYNEQFF.

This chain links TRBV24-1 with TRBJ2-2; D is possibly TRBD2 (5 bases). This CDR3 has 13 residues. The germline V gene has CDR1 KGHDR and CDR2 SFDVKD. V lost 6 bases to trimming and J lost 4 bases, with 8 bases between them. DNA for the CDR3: TGTGCCACCAGTCCGGGAAGCACCGGGGAGCTGTTTTTT. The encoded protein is CATSPGSTGELFF.

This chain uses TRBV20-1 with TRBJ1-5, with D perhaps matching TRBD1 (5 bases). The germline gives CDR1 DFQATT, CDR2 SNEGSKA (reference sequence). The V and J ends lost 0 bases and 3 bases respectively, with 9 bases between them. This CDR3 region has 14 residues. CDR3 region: CSARERQNNQPQHF. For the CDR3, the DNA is TGCAGTGCTAGAGAACGACAGAACAATCAGCCCCAGCATTTT.

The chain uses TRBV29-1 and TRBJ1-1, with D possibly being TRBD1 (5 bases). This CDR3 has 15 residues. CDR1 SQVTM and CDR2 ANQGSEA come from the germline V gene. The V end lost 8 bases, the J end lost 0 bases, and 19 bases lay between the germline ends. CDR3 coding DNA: TGCAGCCTCGGGCCGGCAGGGCCGATGAACACTGAAGCTTTCTTT. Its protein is CSLGPAGPMNTEAFF.

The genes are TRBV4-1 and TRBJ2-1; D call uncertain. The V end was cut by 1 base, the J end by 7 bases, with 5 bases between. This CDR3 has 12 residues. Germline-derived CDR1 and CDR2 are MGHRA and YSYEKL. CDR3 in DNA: TGCGCCAGCAGCCAAGTAGAGAATGAGCAGTTCTTC. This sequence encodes CASSQVENEQFF.

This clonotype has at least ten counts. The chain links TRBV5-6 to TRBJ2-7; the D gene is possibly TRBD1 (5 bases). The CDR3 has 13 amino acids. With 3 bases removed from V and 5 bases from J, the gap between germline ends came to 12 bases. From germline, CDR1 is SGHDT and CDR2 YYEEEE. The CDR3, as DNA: TGTGCCAGCAGCTCTACTTGGGGCGACGAGCAGTACGTC. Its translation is CASSSTWGDEQYV.

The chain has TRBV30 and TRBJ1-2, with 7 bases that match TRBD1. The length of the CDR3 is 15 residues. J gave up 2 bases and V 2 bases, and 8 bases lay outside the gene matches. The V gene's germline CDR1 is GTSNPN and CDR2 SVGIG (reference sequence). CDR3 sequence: CAWSRGQKGNYGYTF. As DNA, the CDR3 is TGTGCCTGGAGTCGGGGACAGAAGGGGAACTATGGCTACACCTTC.